The entry below gives a single T cell receptor (beta chain) sequence along with its context. A clone one base away is much larger, so this may be a read error. CDR3 size: 17 residues. Trimming at V came to 7 bases and at J to 11 bases, leaving 18 bases not matched to a gene. These data come from a study of blood T cells in healthy people across ages. For the second PCR, which ran for about 6 to 11 cycles, a sample-barcoded 5' primer and a J-beta primer mix were used. Using its own MiXCR run on the 5' RACE reads, TCRdb lists one record per CDR3 protein. The sample consists of approximately 810,000 distinct CDR3 sequences, about 36% of them appearing once.

Material: blood. The receptor was isolated from a man younger than 35 in good health. The chain recombines TRBV12-3 or TRBV12-4 with TRBJ2-5; 14 bases map to TRBD2. CDR3 nucleotide sequence: TGTGCCAGCACTTTGGGACTAGCGGGGGACGTGGTCAATGAGCAGTACTTC. Translating it yields CASTLGLAGDVVNEQYF.